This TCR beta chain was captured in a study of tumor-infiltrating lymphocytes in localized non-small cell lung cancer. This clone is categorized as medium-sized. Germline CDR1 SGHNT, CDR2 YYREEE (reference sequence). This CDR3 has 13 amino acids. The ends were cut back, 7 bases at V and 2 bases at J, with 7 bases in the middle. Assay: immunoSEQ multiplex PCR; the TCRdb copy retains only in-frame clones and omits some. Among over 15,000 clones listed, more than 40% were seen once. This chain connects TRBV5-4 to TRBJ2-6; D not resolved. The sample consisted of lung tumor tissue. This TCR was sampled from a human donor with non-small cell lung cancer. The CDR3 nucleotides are TGTGCCAGCCTCGGCGCTGGGGCCAACGTCCTGACTTTC. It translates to CASLGAGANVLTF.